This T cell receptor (beta chain) was observed in a study of prognosis after radiotherapy for stage I lung cancer. For the study at large: Among the patients, several developed distant metastases after radiotherapy at a median of around 7 months, and under 19 showed no significant progression.

Starting from genomic DNA, TCR beta CDR3 was amplified through two-round multiplex PCR. For every TRBV and TRBJ gene, a specific primer was used in first-round PCR. TCRdb re-analysed the multiplex PCR reads in MiXCR, keeping a single row per CDR3 protein. The sample includes about 12,000 distinct CDR3 sequences, about 59% of them seen just once. Trimming removed 10 bases at V and 1 base at J, with 14 bases between. There are 14 residues in the CDR3. The germline V gene has CDR1 MDHEN and CDR2 SYDVKM. The source material was PBMCs, sampled before or after stereotactic body radiation therapy (not recorded which). This clonotype was sampled from a donor older than 45 with non-small cell lung cancer. The chain carries TRBV28 and TRBJ1-5; D not resolved. CDR3: CAIRLGGSNQPQHF. The CDR3 region has the DNA TGTGCCATCAGGTTGGGAGGGAGCAATCAGCCCCAGCATTTT.